This TCR beta chain was sequenced during a study of human T cells and chemical hapten exposure. As to time point: pre-sensitization, week 0. Stated treatment: therapeutic diphenylcyclopropenone sensitization with weekly scalp DPC. TCRdb reprocessed the RACE reads via MiXCR and lists one record per CDR3 protein. The profile covers more than 150,000 distinct CDR3 sequences, with 30% appearing a single time and roughly 3% taken by the ten largest. This CDR3 is built from 11 residues. The ends lost 7 bases at V and 7 bases at J; junction bases unmatched: 6. Germline V lookup: CDR1 SQVTM, CDR2 ANQGSEA. The clonotype originates from a woman aged 30 to 39 with alopecia areata. Some clones in this sample may be carry-over from other donors' samples. The gene calls are TRBV29-1 and TRBJ1-1; 7 positions agree with TRBD1. The specimen comprised whole blood, sampled in connection with sensitization to the hapten diphenylcyclopropenone (DPC). The CDR3 region has the DNA TGCAGCGGGCGCCGGGACAGTGAAGCTTTCTTT. Translation gives CSGRRDSEAFF.